Listed below are T cell receptor beta chains from one sample, sequenced in a study of blood T cell repertoires in COVID-19. Assay used: immunoSEQ multiplex PCR; TCRdb lists only in-frame clones, some missing. The data show 13,000 or so clones, with less than 85% seen just once and 15% to 20% held by the top ten. Sequencing input: peripheral blood. These receptors originate from a man aged 35-49 years with active or convalescent COVID-19. CDR3s leave out the opening cysteine and the closing phenylalanine or tryptophan. Each record gives: V gene, CDR3 protein.

V: TRBV7-2
CDR3: ASKRGGLNEQF

V: TRBV29-1
CDR3: SSRGGLVDT

V: TRBV3-1/TRBV3-2
CDR3: ASSHLAGGPDNEQF

V: TRBV7-2
CDR3: ASSSTGPNQPQH

V: TRBV21-1
CDR3: ASSIPPGLQPQH

V: TRBV6-2/TRBV6-3
CDR3: ASSTGREKTGKRLYEQY

V: TRBV6-5
CDR3: ASSYSTRYEQY

V: TRBV18
CDR3: ASSARADGYT

V: TRBV4-2
CDR3: ASSLETSGAETQY

V: TRBV21-1
CDR3: ASSSTGTSATGELF

V: TRBV27
CDR3: ASRDGQGGYQPQH

V: TRBV20-1
CDR3: SASPLKTGSYEQY

V: TRBV4-1
CDR3: ASSQETVPYEQY

V: TRBV27
CDR3: ASSLRGRGYGYT

V: TRBV28
CDR3: ASTKRGSSYNEQF

V: TRBV5-6
CDR3: ASSLTGQPQH

V: TRBV6-5
CDR3: ASRSRLAGNEQF

V: TRBV7-9
CDR3: ASSLSQGSAEAF

V: TRBV3-1/TRBV3-2
CDR3: ASSGTGGTETQY

V: TRBV10-1
CDR3: ASSEKDSQETQY

V: TRBV5-1
CDR3: ASSLGLAGITGELF

V: TRBV12-3/TRBV12-4
CDR3: ASSKKPKY

V: TRBV7-2
CDR3: ASSLGAAIHLH

V: TRBV7-2
CDR3: ASTPRGGLSYEQY

V: TRBV9
CDR3: ASSVVDTGGNTIY

V: TRBV2
CDR3: ASTTGNQPQH

V: TRBV12-5
CDR3: ASGLQARSYNEQF

V: TRBV25-1
CDR3: ASSDPDRGGTGELF

V: TRBV11-2
CDR3: ASSYIQGGKETQY

V: TRBV3-1/TRBV3-2
CDR3: ASSHKNAGGVGLDTEAF

V: TRBV7-2
CDR3: ASKGTGLNYGYT

V: TRBV27
CDR3: ASSLSRGTDTQY

V: TRBV6-5
CDR3: ASSSLAGVNEQF

V: TRBV12-3/TRBV12-4
CDR3: ASSLLSGEQF

V: TRBV3-1/TRBV3-2
CDR3: ASSPRGGEQY

V: TRBV7-8
CDR3: ASSPSGAGPQH

V: TRBV9
CDR3: ASSVGQGETQY

V: TRBV6-6
CDR3: ASSIREAGELF

V: TRBV2
CDR3: ASSLDRGGYNSPLH

V: TRBV2
CDR3: ASSDYTRYEQY

V: TRBV11-2
CDR3: ASATGFGSNQPQH

V: TRBV6-2/TRBV6-3
CDR3: ASSSWTDLYGYT

V: TRBV12-3/TRBV12-4
CDR3: ASSLEEKLF

V: TRBV5-1
CDR3: ASSLAGSLYEQY

V: TRBV6-5
CDR3: ASSRDSHNSPLH

V: TRBV7-8
CDR3: ASSSGSPGNTIY

V: TRBV18
CDR3: ASSGDRNTEAF

V: TRBV4-3
CDR3: ASSQEMGQSYEQY

V: TRBV5-1
CDR3: ASSSIQGNYGYT

V: TRBV18
CDR3: ASSPDRGSTNEKLF

V: TRBV7-8
CDR3: ASSLSGTGRGKNIQY

V: TRBV6-5
CDR3: ASSKRQGSYEQY

V: TRBV4-2
CDR3: ASSQARLAAYNEQF